These 29 T cell receptor beta chains were all obtained from the same sample, sequenced in a study of T cells in Graves' hyperthyroidism and ophthalmopathy. Using RNA transcripts as the source, TCR beta CDR3 regions were amplified. The HTBI primer set served for first-round RT-PCR of the TCR CDR3. In TCRdb, the multiplex PCR reads were re-called with MiXCR into one record per CDR3 protein. Of around 250,000 distinct CDR3 sequences in the sample, around 25% were seen once. Input material: blood. Receptors were obtained from a woman aged 40 to 49 with Graves' ophthalmopathy.

V usage is TRBV5-1 and J usage is TRBJ2-5; D is undetermined. The germline gives CDR1 SGHRS, CDR2 YFSETQ. Trimming cost V 1 base and J 5 bases, with 6 bases left between them. The CDR3 spans 12 residues. CDR3 residues: CASSLSWETQYF. As DNA, the CDR3 is TGCGCCAGCAGCTTGTCGTGGGAGACCCAGTACTTC.

This clonotype occurred many times. The V call is TRBV3-1, the J call TRBJ2-2; 8 bases map to TRBD2. V gave up 4 bases and J gave up 5 bases; unmatched junction bases: 9. Germline V gene sequence: CDR1 LGHDT, CDR2 YNNKEL (reference sequence). The CDR3 consists of 16 residues. CDR3 sequence reads: CASSRQAGVGTGELFF. CDR3 DNA: TGTGCCAGCAGCCGTCAAGCGGGAGTTGGAACCGGGGAGCTGTTTTTT.

The table lists this clonotype with many counts. The V and J genes are TRBV2 and TRBJ2-2, with 13 positions matching TRBD2. The length of the CDR3 is 15 residues. Per the germline V gene, CDR1 is SNHLY and CDR2 is FYNNEI. The V segment lost 6 bases and the J segment 7 bases; nucleotides outside the gene matches: 5. The CDR3 nucleotides read TGTGCCAGCAGAGCCGGGACTAGCGGGATCGGGGAGCTGTTTTTT. It translates to CASRAGTSGIGELFF.

This clonotype was seen repeatedly, ten times or more. J is TRBJ1-1 and V is TRBV12-3 or TRBV12-4, with 7 bases fitting TRBD1. The V gene end was trimmed by 3 bases and the J gene end by 5 bases; junction bases not matched to a gene: 6. The CDR3 is made up of 14 amino acids. The CDR3 loop is CASSFRGLVTEAFF. The CDR3 DNA is TGTGCCAGCAGTTTTAGGGGGCTAGTGACTGAAGCTTTCTTT.

This chain links TRBV24-1 with TRBJ1-2; 7 nucleotides agree with TRBD1. Germline CDR1 reads KGHDR; CDR2 reads SFDVKD. The CDR3 contains 13 residues. Unmatched junction bases numbered 5, after V lost 9 bases and J lost 2 bases. CDR3 loop: CATGQDGNYGYTF. The DNA of the CDR3 is TGTGCCACCGGACAGGATGGCAACTATGGCTACACCTTC.

Worth noting for this clonotype: Compared with germline, one end of the junction differs, possibly owing to a read error. The genes are TRBV6-2 or TRBV6-3 and TRBJ2-7; 10 bases map to TRBD2. The germline V gene encodes CDR1 MNHEY and CDR2 SVGEGT. This CDR3 region has 15 residues. The CDR3 is CASSSLAGSSYEQHF. The CDR3, as DNA: TGTGCCAGCAGCTCACTAGCGGGAAGCTCCTACGAGCAGCACTTC.

This chain uses TRBV11-1 with TRBJ2-2; D might be TRBD1 (6 bases). This CDR3 spans 16 amino acids. V lost 6 bases and J lost 1, with 15 bases in between. Per germline, CDR1 SGHAT and CDR2 FQDESV (reference sequence). The CDR3 protein is CASSYTGIRNTGELFF. DNA of the CDR3: TGTGCCAGCAGTTACACAGGGATACGGAACACCGGGGAGCTGTTTTTT.

A few counts support this clonotype. The chain joins TRBV6-1 to TRBJ2-2; no definite D call. V lost 5 bases and J 7 bases, leaving 17 bases between the germline ends. CDR3 size: 15 residues. Per germline, CDR1 MNHNS and CDR2 SASEGT. The CDR3: CASSPHSRRDGELFF. The CDR3 DNA follows: TGTGCCAGCAGTCCCCACTCCCGCCGCGACGGGGAGCTGTTTTTT.

This clonotype was seen a few times. The V gene is TRBV12-3 or TRBV12-4, the J gene TRBJ1-2, with a weak D call TRBD1 (5 bases). The ends were cut back, 5 bases at V and 8 bases at J, with 12 bases in the middle. This CDR3 is built from 12 residues. The CDR3 coding sequence is TGTGCCAGCAGTCTAATCAGGGACGGCTACACCTTC. It yields the protein CASSLIRDGYTF.

This clonotype was observed once. The chain recombines TRBV12-3 or TRBV12-4 with TRBJ1-1; TRBD1 is a possible D gene (5 bases). This CDR3 contains 12 residues. V dropped 6 bases and J dropped 7 bases, with 12 bases sitting between them. CDR3 nucleotide sequence: TGTGCCAGCAGGCCTAACCAGGGTGAAGCTTTCTTT. As protein: CASRPNQGEAFF.

The chain couples TRBV27 to TRBJ2-5; possibly TRBD1 for D (6 bases). This CDR3 region has 15 residues. Germline V gene lookup returns CDR1 MNHEY and CDR2 SMNVEV (reference sequence). Trimming left V 0 bases short and J 7 bases short, with 15 bases between. The CDR3 DNA is TGTGCCAGCAGTTTATCCTGGACAGCCTTTGCGACCCAGTACTTC. It is translated as CASSLSWTAFATQYF.

This clonotype was detected ten times or more. The rearrangement uses TRBV7-9 and TRBJ1-1; 7 nucleotides line up with TRBD1. Germline V lookup: CDR1 SEHNR, CDR2 FQNEAQ (reference sequence). The CDR3 totals 13 residues. J gave up 5 bases and V 2 bases, and 2 bases lay outside the gene matches. This CDR3 is CASSLLQGTEAFF. CDR3 coding DNA: TGTGCCAGCAGCTTACTACAGGGGACTGAAGCTTTCTTT. Supplemented by reference TRBV7-9 and TRBJ1-1, the full variable domain reads DTGVSQNPRHKITKRGQNVTFRCDPISEHNRLYWYRQTLGQGPEFLTYFQNEAQLEKSRLLSDRFSAERPKGSFSTLEIQRTEQGDSAMYLCASSLLQGTEAFFGQGTRLTVV.

This clonotype was detected many times. The chain employs TRBV28 and TRBJ1-2, with 8 positions matching TRBD1. V lost 6 bases to trimming and J lost 0 bases; unmatched junction nucleotides: 6. The CDR3 length is 15 residues. The germline gives CDR1 MDHEN, CDR2 SYDVKM. The CDR3 DNA reads as TGTGCCAGCAGGCAAGACAGGGGAACTAACTATGGCTACACCTTC. Translation gives CASRQDRGTNYGYTF.

This clonotype was counted many times. This chain joins TRBV12-3 or TRBV12-4 and TRBJ1-1, with a possible D match to TRBD1 (5 bases). Trimming cost V 7 bases and J 4 bases, with 10 bases left between them. This CDR3 comprises 12 residues. Written as DNA, the CDR3 is TGTGCCAGCACAGGGTTGGGCACTGAAGCTTTCTTT. Amino acids: CASTGLGTEAFF.

This clonotype came up many times. The chain links TRBV12-3 or TRBV12-4 to TRBJ1-6; no firm D call. The V end lost 6 bases, the J end lost 4 bases, and 10 bases lay between the germline ends. CDR3 length equals 14 residues. The chain's CDR3 is CASRSQRYNSPLHF. CDR3 coding DNA: TGTGCCAGCAGATCTCAACGGTATAATTCACCCCTCCACTTT.

This clonotype was seen many times. This chain joins TRBV18 and TRBJ1-1; TRBD1 matches 8 bases. The V segment lost 0 bases and the J segment 4 bases; nucleotides outside the gene matches: 1. Germline values: CDR1 KGHSH, CDR2 LQKENI. The CDR3 consists of 14 residues. CDR3 loop: CASSPPGQATEAFF. In nucleotides, the CDR3 is TGTGCCAGCTCACCACCGGGACAGGCCACTGAAGCTTTCTTT.

The table lists this clonotype with many counts. This chain connects TRBV28 to TRBJ2-7, with a possible D match to TRBD2 (5 bases). The CDR3 runs 12 residues. Germline V lookup: CDR1 MDHEN, CDR2 SYDVKM. The V gene lost 8 bases and the J gene lost 3 bases, with 11 bases spanning the gap. The CDR3 protein is CASGYGVYEQYF. CDR3 coding DNA: TGTGCCAGCGGCTACGGGGTCTACGAGCAGTACTTC.

Many counts were recorded for this clonotype. The chain links TRBV29-1 to TRBJ2-7; no definite D call. The CDR3 sequence is 13 residues long. Trimming pared 5 bases from V and 1 base from J, leaving 12 bases between. Germline CDR1 and CDR2: SQVTM and ANQGSEA. CDR3 in amino acids: CSVRGRQSYEQYF. CDR3 nucleotide sequence: TGCAGCGTTCGCGGTCGGCAGTCCTACGAGCAGTACTTC.

This clonotype has at least ten counts. The gene calls are TRBV5-1 and TRBJ2-7; D may be TRBD2 (5 bases). CDR1 and CDR2 from the germline V gene are SGHRS and YFSETQ. The CDR3 extends over 14 amino acids. Trimming removed 4 bases from V and 2 bases from J, with 13 bases in between. In DNA, the CDR3 is TGCGCCAGCAGCCCCGGGATATTCGCCTACGAGCAGTACTTC. Amino acid sequence: CASSPGIFAYEQYF.

This clonotype occurred many times. The chain employs TRBV7-8 and TRBJ2-7, with 8 bases identical to TRBD1. The germline V gene encodes CDR1 SGHVS and CDR2 FQNEAQ. J was trimmed by 5 bases and V by 5 bases; bases with no gene match: 5. This CDR3 is 13 amino acids long. CDR3 amino acids: CASSADRVDEQYF. The CDR3 DNA is TGTGCCAGCAGCGCGGACAGGGTAGACGAGCAGTACTTC.

The sample holds a few counts of this clonotype. The rearrangement joins TRBV5-1 to TRBJ1-2; possible D gene TRBD1, 6 bases. The germline V and J ends were trimmed by 0 bases and 6 bases, with 12 bases remaining between them. CDR3 length: 14 amino acids. Germline V gene sequence: CDR1 SGHRS, CDR2 YFSETQ. The CDR3 reads CASSLERGFNGYTF. CDR3 sequence (DNA): TGCGCCAGCAGCTTGGAGAGGGGGTTCAATGGCTACACCTTC. Based on the CDR3 plus reference TRBV5-1 and TRBJ1-2, the full variable domain is KAGVTQTPRYLIKTRGQQVTLSCSPISGHRSVSWYQQTPGQGLQFLFEYFSETQRNKGNFPGRFSGRQFSNSRSEMNVSTLELGDSALYLCASSLERGFNGYTFGSGTRLTVV.

There are many counts of this clonotype. This chain links TRBV9 with TRBJ2-3, with unresolved D. The CDR3 extends over 12 amino acids. The ends were cut back, 1 base at V and 3 bases at J, with 3 bases in the middle. Germline V gives CDR1 SGDLS, CDR2 YYNGEE. The CDR3, as DNA: TGTGCCAGCAGCGTAACGACAGATACGCAGTATTTT. This codes for CASSVTTDTQYF.

The table lists this clonotype with a few counts. The chain uses TRBV14 and TRBJ1-6, with 7 positions matching TRBD1. CDR1 SGHDN and CDR2 FVKESK come from the germline V gene. The junction had 7 bases not matched to a gene; V was cut back by 6 bases and J by 5 bases. The CDR3 consists of 15 residues. The CDR3 region is CASSRQGPNNSPLHF. In nucleotides, the CDR3 is TGTGCCAGCAGTCGACAGGGCCCTAATAATTCACCCCTCCACTTT. Based on the CDR3 plus reference TRBV14 and TRBJ1-6, the full variable domain is EAGVTQFPSHSVIEKGQTVTLRCDPISGHDNLYWYRRVMGKEIKFLLHFVKESKQDESGMPNNRFLAERTGGTYSTLKVQPAELEDSGVYFCASSRQGPNNSPLHFGNGTRLTVT.

This rearrangement joins TRBV7-8 to TRBJ2-7; a possible D gene is TRBD1 (5 bases). Per the germline V gene, CDR1 is SGHVS and CDR2 is FQNEAQ. Trimming cost V 0 bases and J 7 bases, with 19 bases left between them. This CDR3 region has 16 residues. The CDR3 here is CASSLALTGPKREQYF. In nucleotides, the CDR3 is TGTGCCAGCAGCTTAGCGCTAACAGGCCCTAAGAGGGAGCAGTACTTC.

The rearrangement uses TRBV6-4 and TRBJ1-1; 9 bases fit TRBD1. CDR3 length equals 13 residues. Germline V gene sequence: CDR1 MRHNA, CDR2 SNTAGT. V shed 7 bases and J 8 bases; nucleotides not matched to a gene: 8. The DNA of the CDR3 is TGTGCCAGCACCTCCGGGACAGGGACCGAAGCTTTCTTT. Residues: CASTSGTGTEAFF.

This clonotype appeared many times. V usage is TRBV12-3 or TRBV12-4 and J usage is TRBJ2-4; 9 bases line up with TRBD1. V lost 3 bases to trimming and J lost 8 bases; unmatched junction nucleotides: 11. The CDR3 spans 16 residues. CDR3 protein: CASSFDRGLPRDIQYF. CDR3 in DNA: TGTGCCAGCAGTTTTGACAGGGGGTTACCCCGTGACATTCAGTACTTC.

The CDR3 reads CASSLIVGSYEQYF. The CDR3 region has the DNA TGTGCCAGCAGCCTAATAGTGGGAAGCTACGAGCAGTACTTC. The V call is TRBV6-2 or TRBV6-3, the J call TRBJ2-7; no reliable D call. With 6 bases removed from V and 3 bases from J, the gap between germline ends came to 15 bases. CDR1 and CDR2 (germline): MNHEY, SVGEGT. The CDR3 length is 14 residues.

The chain joins TRBV12-3 or TRBV12-4 to TRBJ1-3; D gene uncertain. The CDR3 runs 13 residues. Trimming shortened V by 7 bases and J by 4 bases, and 11 bases separated the two germline ends. In DNA, the CDR3 is TGTGCCAGCATAAGGGAGGGCGGAAACACCATATATTTT. Encoded protein: CASIREGGNTIYF.

The chain recombines TRBV11-2 with TRBJ2-1, with D maybe TRBD2 (6 bases). This CDR3 spans 15 amino acids. The V end was cut by 1 base, the J end by 4 bases, with 11 bases between. Germline V gene sequence: CDR1 SGHAT, CDR2 FQNNGV. The CDR3 DNA sequence: TGTGCCAGCAGCTTAGGACTAGGCCCTTACAATGAGCAGTTCTTC. As protein: CASSLGLGPYNEQFF. The whole variable domain, remainder taken from reference TRBV11-2 and TRBJ2-1, is EAGVAQSPRYKIIEKRQSVAFWCNPISGHATLYWYQQILGQGPKLLIQFQNNGVVDDSQLPKDRFSAERLKGVDSTLKIQPAKLEDSAVYLCASSLGLGPYNEQFFGPGTRLTVL.